This T cell receptor beta chain was profiled in a study of early T cells in non-severe SARS-CoV-2 infection. Overall study: The input, bulk RNA from unsorted whole blood, was sequenced, and chains were unpaired. Study results and caveats: Private and CD4 specificities were missed by VDJdb matching, which favored anti-spike CD8 responses.

The library protocol tagged individual cDNA molecules with unique molecular identifiers. TCRdb independently ran MiXCR on the 5' RACE reads; one entry per CDR3 protein. The sample holds tens of thousands of distinct CDR3 sequences, less than 7% seen once. With respect to this clonotype: Its target is not known. The CDR3 ends on some other residue instead of the conserved phenylalanine or tryptophan, so this is likely a read error.

Germline CDR1 KGHSH, CDR2 LQKENI. V lost 2 bases and J lost 3, with 16 bases in between. The CDR3 has 16 residues. The specimen was whole blood. The TCR originated in an adult who was a healthcare worker with PCR-confirmed SARS-CoV-2 infection or an uninfected control (not recorded which). The V call is TRBV18, the J call TRBJ1-2, with a possible D match to TRBD1 (5 bases). In nucleotides, the CDR3 is TGTGCCAGCTCACCATTCAATGCAGGGATCGACTATGGCTACACCCTC. Residues: CASSPFNAGIDYGYTL.